A single sample is the source of the 28 T cell receptor beta chains below, sequenced in a study of beta chain features in type 1 diabetes. Study outcomes and limitations: Moderate yet significant TCRB CDR3 shortening was seen in Type 1 diabetes patients in all four CD4+ subsets.

The investigators reverse transcribed all of the isolated RNA, so they sequenced expressed TCRB transcripts. Profiling relied on immunoSEQ multiplex PCR, and the TCRdb table lists in-frame clones only, not all of them. The profile shows some 660,000 clones, about an eighth of them singletons. Which antigens these TCRs recognize remains unknown. The specimen was naive CD4+ T cells from blood. The receptors derive from a man between 18 and 29 years old with type 1 diabetes.

The chain combines TRBV9 with TRBJ2-5, with TRBD2 matching over 8 bases. The J call may be faulty, since TRBJ2-7 better matches the DNA end. CDR3 size: 13 residues. Germline V lookup: CDR1 SGDLS, CDR2 YYNGEE. The CDR3 nucleotides are TGTGCCAGCAGCGTGGCGGGAGGAGACGAGCAGTACTTC. Residues: CASSVAGGDEQYF.

This clone has just a few counts. In nucleotides, the CDR3 is TGCGCCAGCAGCCCGAACGCGGGAGGGATACATACGCAGTATTTT. Translating gives CASSPNAGGIHTQYF. The chain uses TRBV4-1 and TRBJ2-3; the match to TRBD2 covers 9 bases. Germline CDR1 and CDR2: MGHRA and YSYEKL. V trimming: 4 bases; J trimming: 7 bases; junction bases outside the gene matches: 9. The CDR3 extends over 15 amino acids.

This chain uses TRBV7-2 with TRBJ2-5; 13 bases align to TRBD2. The CDR3 loop spans 16 amino acids. The V segment lost 5 bases and the J segment 2 bases; nucleotides outside the gene matches: 5. Germline V gives CDR1 SGHTA, CDR2 FQGNSA. The CDR3, as DNA: TGTGCCAGCAGCCCGACTAGCGGGGGGCGACAAGAGACCCAGTACTTC. Its protein is CASSPTSGGRQETQYF.

This clone has more than one count but fewer than ten. The genes are TRBV7-2 and TRBJ2-3; 7 nucleotides line up with TRBD2. The V gene's germline CDR1 is SGHTA and CDR2 FQGNSA. V shed 5 bases and J 2 bases; nucleotides not matched to a gene: 10. The CDR3 has 16 amino acids. The CDR3 DNA is TGTGCCAGCAGCCCTCAGTGGGGGAGGGTCACAGATACGCAGTATTTT. Translation gives CASSPQWGRVTDTQYF.

This clone was observed a few times. The chain couples TRBV5-1 to TRBJ2-7, with 8 bases matching TRBD1. There are 14 residues in the CDR3. Per the germline V gene, CDR1 is SGHRS and CDR2 is YFSETQ. The ends lost 3 bases at V and 4 bases at J; junction bases unmatched: 6. The CDR3 sequence is CASSSRQGRYEQYF. The CDR3 coding sequence is TGCGCCAGCAGCTCTCGACAGGGGAGGTACGAGCAGTACTTC.

The rearrangement uses TRBV29-1 and TRBJ1-1; D ambiguous. The V gene's germline CDR1 is SQVTM and CDR2 ANQGSEA. This CDR3 region has 13 residues. Trimming shortened V by 6 bases and J by 0 bases, and 11 bases separated the two germline ends. As DNA, the CDR3 is TGCAGCGTGACCTTGGCGGTGAACACTGAAGCTTTCTTT. Amino acids: CSVTLAVNTEAFF. The entire variable domain, with the rest obtained from reference TRBV29-1 and TRBJ1-1, is as follows: SAVISQKPSRDICQRGTSLTIQCQVDSQVTMMFWYRQQPGQSLTLIATANQGSEATYESGFVIDKFPISRPNLTFSTLTVSNMSPEDSSIYLCSVTLAVNTEAFFGQGTRLTVV.

There are a few counts of this clone. V usage is TRBV30 and J usage is TRBJ1-2; a weak D match, TRBD1 (5 bases). V lost 0 bases to trimming and J lost 3 bases, with 11 bases between them. The CDR3 is 14 amino acids. CDR1 and CDR2 from the germline V gene are GTSNPN and SVGIG (reference sequence). Here the CDR3 DNA reads TGTGCCTGGAGTGTTGCGGGGACCTACTATGGCTACACCTTC. It encodes CAWSVAGTYYGYTF.

This clone was seen more than once but under ten times. The chain couples TRBV2 to TRBJ2-5; D is perhaps TRBD2 (6 bases). This CDR3 has 12 amino acids. In germline, CDR1 is SNHLY, CDR2 FYNNEI. Trimming took off 5 bases at V and 3 bases at J, with 7 bases between the two ends. CDR3 nucleotide sequence: TGTGCCAGCAGTTTAGCGGAAGAGACCCAGTACTTC. Translation gives CASSLAEETQYF.

This clone turned up a few times. This chain connects TRBV30 to TRBJ1-2; D is undetermined. Trimming removed 0 bases from V and 3 bases from J, with 11 bases in between. The CDR3 runs 14 residues. The germline V gene has CDR1 GTSNPN and CDR2 SVGIG (reference sequence). CDR3 nucleotides: TGTGCCTGGAGTGTAGGTGACACATACTATGGCTACACCTTC. This sequence encodes CAWSVGDTYYGYTF.

The V and J genes are TRBV11-1 and TRBJ1-2, with D unclear. Germline V CDR1 and CDR2: SGHAT, FQDESV (reference sequence). The CDR3 is 14 residues long. The germline V and J ends were trimmed by 8 bases and 3 bases, with 16 bases remaining between them. The CDR3, as DNA: TGTGCCAGCGGGCCAGGAGGTTGGGACTATGGCTACACCTTC. It encodes CASGPGGWDYGYTF.

V gene TRBV15 combines with J gene TRBJ1-5; D not resolved. Per the germline V gene, CDR1 is LNHNV and CDR2 is YYDKDF (reference sequence). V shed 0 bases and J shed 7 bases, with 4 bases lying between them. This CDR3 has 12 amino acids. The CDR3 here is CATSRDSQPQHF. CDR3 DNA: TGTGCCACCAGCAGAGATTCCCAGCCCCAGCATTTT.

This clone was seen only once. The V call is TRBV9, the J call TRBJ2-2; 10 positions match TRBD2. Trimming removed 0 bases from V and 4 bases from J; junction bases left unmatched: 3. Per germline, CDR1 SGDLS and CDR2 YYNGEE. This CDR3 comprises 16 residues. The CDR3 is CASSVGWTSGTGELFF. CDR3 in DNA: TGTGCCAGCAGCGTAGGATGGACTAGCGGCACCGGGGAGCTGTTTTTT.

This clone was counted a few times. The chain carries TRBV4-3 and TRBJ1-4; D gene unclear. The germline V gene encodes CDR1 LGHNA and CDR2 YSLEER. This CDR3 has 16 residues. V gave up 1 base and J gave up 5 bases, with 14 bases separating them. The CDR3, as DNA: TGCGCCAGCAGCCAAGGAGGAGGGCCCTCGAATGAAAAACTGTTTTTT. As protein: CASSQGGGPSNEKLFF.

This clone was seen only a few times. The same CDR3 also results from other DNA sequences found in this sample. This chain joins TRBV7-2 and TRBJ1-5; D not resolved. The V end was cut by 5 bases, the J end by 4 bases, with 9 bases between. This CDR3 has 13 residues. Germline V gene data show CDR1 as SGHTA and CDR2 as FQGNSA. The CDR3 here is CASSPPGNQPQHF. DNA of the CDR3: TGTGCCAGCAGCCCCCCTGGTAATCAGCCCCAGCATTTT. Complete variable domain (other parts from reference TRBV7-2 and TRBJ1-5): GAGVSQSPSNKVTEKGKDVELRCDPISGHTALYWYRQSLGQGLEFLIYFQGNSAPDKSGLPSDRFSAERTGGSVSTLTIQRTQQEDSAVYLCASSPPGNQPQHFGDGTRLSIL.

In this sample, this clone turned up a few times. The junction departs from the called germline gene at one end, perhaps through a read error. V gene TRBV7-9 combines with J gene TRBJ1-3; D is ambiguous. The CDR3 extends over 11 amino acids. CDR1 and CDR2 from the germline V gene are SEHNR and FQNEAQ (reference sequence). The CDR3 loop reads CASSLSLRLDF. The CDR3 DNA follows: TGTGCCAGCAGCTTATCCTTGCGGTTGGATTTT. Full variable domain (rest looked up from reference TRBV7-9 and TRBJ1-3): DTGVSQNPRHKITKRGQNVTFRCDPISEHNRLYWYRQTLGQGPEFLTYFQNEAQLEKSRLLSDRFSAERPKGSFSTLEIQRTEQGDSAMYLCASSLSLRLDFGEGSWLTVV.

This clone has more than one count but fewer than ten. The genes are TRBV7-9 and TRBJ1-5; the match to TRBD1 covers 8 bases. Per germline, CDR1 SEHNR and CDR2 FQNEAQ (reference sequence). J lost 1 base, V lost 3 bases, and 8 bases had no gene match. This CDR3 has 17 amino acids. The CDR3 is CASSFALTGESNQPQHF. The CDR3 nucleotides read TGTGCCAGCAGCTTTGCTCTGACAGGGGAAAGCAATCAGCCCCAGCATTTT. The variable domain in full, with the rest retrieved from reference TRBV7-9 and TRBJ1-5, is DTGVSQNPRHKITKRGQNVTFRCDPISEHNRLYWYRQTLGQGPEFLTYFQNEAQLEKSRLLSDRFSAERPKGSFSTLEIQRTEQGDSAMYLCASSFALTGESNQPQHFGDGTRLSIL.

This clone occurred a few times. The CDR3 region has the DNA TGTGCCAGCAGCTTAGTGGGCGGCGGAGGCTACACCTTC. As protein: CASSLVGGGGYTF. The V and J genes are TRBV7-9 and TRBJ1-2; D not certain. Looked up from germline, CDR1 is SEHNR and CDR2 is FQNEAQ (reference sequence). The CDR3 consists of 13 residues. V was clipped by 1 base and J by 8 bases, with 11 bases between them. The full variable domain, its missing parts supplied by reference TRBV7-9 and TRBJ1-2, is DTGVSQNPRHKITKRGQNVTFRCDPISEHNRLYWYRQTLGQGPEFLTYFQNEAQLEKSRLLSDRFSAERPKGSFSTLEIQRTEQGDSAMYLCASSLVGGGGYTFGSGTRLTVV.

This clone was detected a few times. This sample also contains other DNA sequences that code for the same CDR3. The rearrangement links TRBV10-3 to TRBJ2-2; 7 bases align to TRBD1. CDR1 and CDR2 (germline): ENHRY, SYGVKD. The V segment lost 4 bases and the J segment 1 base; nucleotides outside the gene matches: 0. This CDR3 is built from 14 residues. In nucleotides, the CDR3 is TGTGCCATCAGTGGACAGGGGAACACCGGGGAGCTGTTTTTT. The encoded protein is CAISGQGNTGELFF.

This clone was observed a handful of times. The chain has TRBV4-2 and TRBJ2-2; 8 nucleotides align to TRBD1. The germline V gene has CDR1 LGHNA and CDR2 YNFKEQ. J lost 6 bases, V lost 2 bases, and 11 bases had no gene match. The CDR3 extends over 17 amino acids. CDR3 residues: CASSQLSQGAFAGELFF. CDR3 nucleotides: TGTGCCAGCAGCCAACTGTCGCAGGGGGCTTTTGCCGGGGAGCTGTTTTTT.

The gene calls are TRBV7-9 and TRBJ2-5; no reliable D call. The CDR3 sequence is 12 residues long. Trimming pared 0 bases from V and 3 bases from J, leaving 2 bases between. Germline V CDR1 and CDR2: SEHNR, FQNEAQ (reference sequence). The CDR3 sequence: CASSLAKETQYF. The CDR3 nucleotides are TGTGCCAGCAGCTTAGCAAAAGAGACCCAGTACTTC.

The chain has TRBV9 and TRBJ2-4, with D perhaps TRBD2 (6 bases). Trimming removed 1 base from V and 8 bases from J, with 16 bases in between. There are 15 residues in the CDR3. Germline loops: CDR1 SGDLS, CDR2 YYNGEE. The CDR3 loop reads CASSVMSRGGDIQYF. Written as DNA, the CDR3 is TGTGCCAGCAGCGTAATGTCTAGGGGAGGCGACATTCAGTACTTC.

V usage is TRBV30 and J usage is TRBJ2-1, with D uncertain. V lost 5 bases, J lost 0 bases, and 8 bases lay in between. Germline assignment: CDR1 GTSNPN and CDR2 SVGIG (reference sequence). This CDR3 region has 13 residues. This CDR3 is CAWDRSSYNEQFF. CDR3 bases: TGTGCCTGGGACCGTTCCTCCTACAATGAGCAGTTCTTC.

This clone was seen a few times. The chain joins TRBV25-1 to TRBJ2-5; weak D call: TRBD2 (6 bases). CDR1 is MGHDK and CDR2 is SYGVNS in the germline V gene. Trimming took 5 bases from V and 7 from J, leaving 17 bases between them. The CDR3 totals 14 residues. The CDR3 spells CASSPTGTGGTQYF. As DNA, the CDR3 is TGTGCCAGCAGTCCCACCGGGACTGGGGGGACCCAGTACTTC.

This clone was seen a few times. This sequence joins TRBV4-1 and TRBJ2-5; tentative D call: TRBD1 (5 bases). V was cut by 2 bases and J by 5 bases, with 15 bases left in between. There are 15 residues in the CDR3. The germline V gene encodes CDR1 MGHRA and CDR2 YSYEKL. The CDR3 sequence is CASSQSFGQGETQYF. The DNA of the CDR3 is TGCGCCAGCAGCCAATCGTTTGGACAAGGGGAGACCCAGTACTTC.

The chain employs TRBV27 and TRBJ1-1; perhaps TRBD1 as D (5 bases). The CDR3 length is 14 residues. Germline V lookup: CDR1 MNHEY, CDR2 SMNVEV (reference sequence). The germline V and J ends were trimmed by 3 bases and 1 base, with 9 bases remaining between them. CDR3 sequence (DNA): TGTGCCAGCAGTTTGTCAGGGAGGAACACTGAAGCTTTCTTT. This gives the protein CASSLSGRNTEAFF.

This CDR3 is CASSGGTTVETQYF. CDR3 sequence (DNA): TGTGCCAGCAGTGGCGGGACTACAGTTGAGACCCAGTACTTC. The gene calls are TRBV6-1 and TRBJ2-5; TRBD2 matches 7 bases. This CDR3 contains 14 residues. V lost 4 bases, J lost 5 bases, and 7 bases stayed unmatched. The V gene's germline CDR1 is MNHNS and CDR2 SASEGT.

This clone appeared a few times. V gene TRBV6-5 combines with J gene TRBJ2-3; D is unresolved. The germline gives CDR1 MNHEY, CDR2 SVGAGI. The CDR3 is 15 amino acids. V lost 8 bases and J 2 bases, leaving 17 bases between the germline ends. The CDR3 loop is CASRFSAYYTDTQYF. The CDR3 DNA reads as TGTGCCAGCCGTTTCTCAGCGTACTACACAGATACGCAGTATTTT.

This clone was detected a few times. CDR3 protein: CASSPAGTSGINEQFF. In nucleotides, the CDR3 is TGTGCCAGCAGCCCGGCAGGGACTAGCGGAATCAATGAGCAGTTCTTC. The rearrangement links TRBV9 to TRBJ2-1; TRBD2 aligns across 11 bases. Germline CDR1 and CDR2: SGDLS and YYNGEE. V trimming: 4 bases; J trimming: 6 bases; junction bases outside the gene matches: 9. This CDR3 is built from 16 residues.